These 2 T cell receptor beta chains were sequenced from one sample in a study of response to subunit inactivated influenza vaccine. TCRdb re-derived calls from the RT-PCR reads in MiXCR, one entry per CDR3 protein. This sample yields approximately 530,000 distinct CDR3 sequences, of which around 13% are seen a single time; about an eighth belongs to the top ten. The sequencing here drew on PBMCs from blood, taken roughly 47 days after vaccination. These receptors originate from a man over 45 who received an inactivated influenza vaccine.

The sample holds many counts of this clonotype. J is TRBJ1-2 and V is TRBV20-1, with D possibly being TRBD1 (5 bases). Trimming shortened V by 1 base and J by 2 bases, and 11 bases separated the two germline ends. The germline V gene has CDR1 DFQATT and CDR2 SNEGSKA (reference sequence). The length of the CDR3 is 14 residues. The CDR3 loop reads CSARVKTVNYGYTF. The DNA for the CDR3 is TGCAGTGCTAGAGTGAAGACAGTCAACTATGGCTACACCTTC.

This clonotype was observed many times. The chain carries TRBV5-1 and TRBJ2-3; TRBD2 agrees at 7 bases. V dropped 1 base and J dropped 5; count of bases not matched to a gene: 10. The CDR3 totals 16 residues. Germline V gene data show CDR1 as SGHRS and CDR2 as YFSETQ. DNA of the CDR3: TGCGCCAGCAGCTTGATGTCCCAGCGGGGCAGAGATACGCAGTATTTT. It codes for CASSLMSQRGRDTQYF.